Listed below are T cell receptor beta chains from one sample, sequenced in a study of blood T cell repertoires in COVID-19. Profiled with immunoSEQ multiplex PCR; TCRdb holds only in-frame clones, not every one. The sample has about 400,000 clones, approximately 86% seen once. Material for sequencing was peripheral blood. These receptors all come from a human donor in a cohort sampled during active COVID-19. CDR3s include the opening cysteine and the closing phenylalanine or tryptophan. The order of the fields is V gene, CDR3 protein.

V: TRBV7-9
CDR3: CASSSVWETGELFF

V: TRBV7-8
CDR3: CASSLLGGQNGELFF

V: TRBV6-6
CDR3: CASRRDSRDEQYF

V: TRBV19
CDR3: CASSILAVEREQFF

V: TRBV19
CDR3: CASRDREISEAFF

V: TRBV15
CDR3: CATSRDQARGNEQFF

V: TRBV5-6
CDR3: CASSLGPGTGGHEQFF

V: TRBV6-6
CDR3: CASSYGEGSEQYF

V: TRBV10-2
CDR3: CASRGTGRTYEQYF

V: TRBV2
CDR3: CASSEAPPGVNTGELFF

V: TRBV29-1
CDR3: CSVEVAGRETQYF

V: TRBV5-1
CDR3: CASSEGTGRGYGYTF

V: TRBV2
CDR3: CASSLGLAGPSEQFF

V: TRBV9
CDR3: CASSPPGLAGGPEFF

V: TRBV5-4
CDR3: CASSLGQTSYEQYF

V: TRBV28
CDR3: CASSLSSASKNEQFF

V: TRBV28
CDR3: CASSPGTSRPYEQYF

V: TRBV2
CDR3: CASSAALGQGIADTQYF

V: TRBV15
CDR3: CATSRGTVSFNEQFF

V: TRBV10-3
CDR3: CAISVTDKNEKLFF

V: TRBV5-1
CDR3: CASSFGGDRNEKLFF

V: TRBV2
CDR3: CASSLDRAVDEQYF

V: TRBV5-6
CDR3: CASCTLTGGQETQYF

V: TRBV7-2
CDR3: CASSRTSGAYEQYF

V: TRBV19
CDR3: CASSFREQWETQYF

V: TRBV9
CDR3: CASSVGPQGGEKLFF

V: TRBV27
CDR3: CASRRQGLNNSPLHF

V: TRBV30
CDR3: CAWSDSRGQMLNTEAFF

V: TRBV13
CDR3: CASSLISGSSPDTQYF

V: TRBV6-5
CDR3: CASIRAGWGTEAFF

V: TRBV28
CDR3: CASSTGLYYEQYF

V: TRBV29-1
CDR3: CSVLGPESSYEQYF

V: TRBV3-1/TRBV3-2
CDR3: CASSQEGQLAGARFF

V: TRBV30
CDR3: CAWTPGQPGAGELFF

V: TRBV21-1
CDR3: CASSKRPQREGSYEQYF

V: TRBV25-1
CDR3: CASTVEEGAEAFF

V: TRBV7-2
CDR3: CASSLQGWGYGYTF

V: TRBV11-2
CDR3: CASSLAGGRGEKLFF

V: TRBV19
CDR3: CASSMSRVGGELFF

V: TRBV7-3
CDR3: CASSLDSSYNEQFF

V: TRBV10-3
CDR3: CAISESNPGTAWGETQYF

V: TRBV3-1/TRBV3-2
CDR3: CASSLPGGYTGELFF

V: TRBV19
CDR3: CVLPSGADRREKLFF

V: TRBV28
CDR3: CASSSLTSGRLNEQFF

V: TRBV3-1/TRBV3-2
CDR3: CASSLGLVRASSGANVLTF

V: TRBV5-6
CDR3: CASSLGRVGELFF

V: TRBV5-1
CDR3: CASSFRQGGTEAFF

V: TRBV11-2
CDR3: CASSFSYEQYF

V: TRBV30
CDR3: CAWSPGTGYNSPLHF

V: TRBV28
CDR3: CASSNRGNAGELFF

V: TRBV5-5
CDR3: CASSLVGTLQETQYF

V: TRBV30
CDR3: CAWSSGGSTSTDTQYF